The source of this T cell receptor (beta chain) is a study of OX40 agonist ivuxolimab in advanced cancers. Regarding the study as a whole: CD8+ T cells (on average) carried more expanded clones than CD4+ T cells.

With respect to this clone: The antigen remains undetermined.

Profiling relied on immunoSEQ multiplex PCR, and the TCRdb table lists in-frame clones only, not all of them. The sample holds roughly 86,000 clones, approximately 83% seen once. Germline CDR1 reads LGHNA; CDR2 reads YNFKEQ. The CDR3 is 15 residues long. V lost 4 bases and J lost 3; bases outside the gene matches: 4. The V call is TRBV4-2, the J call TRBJ2-3, with TRBD1 identical over 10 bases. The receptor was isolated from an adult with an advanced solid tumor such as melanoma, head and neck, liver or kidney cancer. Here the sequenced sample was CD4+ or CD8+ T cells sorted from blood, taken in a trial of the OX40 agonist ivuxolimab. The CDR3 nucleotides read TGTGCCAGCAGCCCGGGACAGGGGAGTACAGATACGCAGTATTTT. Translating gives CASSPGQGSTDTQYF.